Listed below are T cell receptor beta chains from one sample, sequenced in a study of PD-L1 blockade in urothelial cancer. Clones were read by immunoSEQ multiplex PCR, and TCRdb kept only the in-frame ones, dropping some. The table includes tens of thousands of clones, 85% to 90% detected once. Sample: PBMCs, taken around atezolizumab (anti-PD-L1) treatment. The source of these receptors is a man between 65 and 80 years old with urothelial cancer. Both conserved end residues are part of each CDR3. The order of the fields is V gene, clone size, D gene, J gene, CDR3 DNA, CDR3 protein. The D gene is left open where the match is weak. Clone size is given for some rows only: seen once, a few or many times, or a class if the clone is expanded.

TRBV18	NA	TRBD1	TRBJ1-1	TGTGCCAGCTCGCCAACAGGGGGCGGGGGTAACACTGAAGCTTTCTTT	CASSPTGGGGNTEAFF
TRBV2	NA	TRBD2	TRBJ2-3	TGTGCCAGCAGTGAATATGGTGGACTAGCTGGAACAGATACGCAGTATTTT	CASSEYGGLAGTDTQYF
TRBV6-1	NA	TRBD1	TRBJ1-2	TGTGCCAGCAGTGAAGGACAGGGTCGCATTGGCTACACCTTC	CASSEGQGRIGYTF
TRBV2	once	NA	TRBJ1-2	TGTGCCAGCAGTGAAGAGGTGGGAGGGAACGGCTACACCTTC	CASSEEVGGNGYTF
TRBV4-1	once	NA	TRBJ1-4	TGCGCCAGCAGCCTCCAGGGGTCAACTAATGAAAAACTGTTTTTT	CASSLQGSTNEKLFF
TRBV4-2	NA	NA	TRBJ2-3	TGTGCCAGCAGCCAAGATTTCTCAGGGTTGACGGATACGCAGTATTTT	CASSQDFSGLTDTQYF
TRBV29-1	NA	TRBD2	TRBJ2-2	TGCAGCGTTGTTCCGCGGGAGGCCAGGCGCACCGGGGAGCTGTTTTTT	CSVVPREARRTGELFF
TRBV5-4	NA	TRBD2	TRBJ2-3	TGTGCCAGCAGCTTGGGAGGCGGGAGTAGCGCAGATACGCAGTATTTT	CASSLGGGSSADTQYF
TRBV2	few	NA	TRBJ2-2	TGTGCCAGCAATAGGCGGAGGGACGGGGAGCTGTTTTTT	CASNRRRDGELFF
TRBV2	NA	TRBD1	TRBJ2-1	TGTGCCAGCAGTGCGTCGGGACAGAGCTACAATGAGCAGTTCTTC	CASSASGQSYNEQFF
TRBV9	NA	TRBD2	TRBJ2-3	TGTGCCAGCAGCCCCAGTAGCGGGAGGGCCGCAGATACGCAGTATTTT	CASSPSSGRAADTQYF
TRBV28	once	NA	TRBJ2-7	TGTGCCAGCAGTTTACGTTACGAGCAGTACTTC	CASSLRYEQYF
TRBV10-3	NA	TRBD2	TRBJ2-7	TGTGCCATCAGAAGACTAGCGGGAGAATACGAGCAGTACTTC	CAIRRLAGEYEQYF
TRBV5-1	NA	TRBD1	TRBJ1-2	TGCGCCAGCAGCTGGCTACAGGGGCAGGGCTATGGCTACACCTTC	CASSWLQGQGYGYTF
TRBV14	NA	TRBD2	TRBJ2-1	TGTGCCAGCAGCCAAGCGGGTAGCGGGAGGCTTCCGACCTCCTACAATGAGCAGTTCTTC	CASSQAGSGRLPTSYNEQFF
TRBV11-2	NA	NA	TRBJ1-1	TGTGCCAGCAGCTCGGGGGTTTTAAGGGGGAACACTGAAGCTTTCTTT	CASSSGVLRGNTEAFF
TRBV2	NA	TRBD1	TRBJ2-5	TGTGCCAGCAGCAAGGGACAGGTTAGGGGGCAAGAGACCCAGTACTTC	CASSKGQVRGQETQYF
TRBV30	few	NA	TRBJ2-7	TGTGCATTTGGCCGGGGGTTCGACGAGCAGTACTTC	CAFGRGFDEQYF
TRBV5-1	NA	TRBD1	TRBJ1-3	TGCGCCAGCAGCCCGACAGGGGGCTCTGGAAACACCATATATTTT	CASSPTGGSGNTIYF
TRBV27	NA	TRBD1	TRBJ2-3	TGTGCCAAAGGACAGGGGGTTGTTTTGGATACGCAGTATTTT	CAKGQGVVLDTQYF
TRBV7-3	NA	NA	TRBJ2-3	TGTGCCAGCAGCTACGGGGGAGGCTGGACAGATACGCAGTATTTT	CASSYGGGWTDTQYF
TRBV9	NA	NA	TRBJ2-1	TGTGCCAGCAGCAATCAGGGTGTGCGGTACAATGAGCAGTTCTTC	CASSNQGVRYNEQFF
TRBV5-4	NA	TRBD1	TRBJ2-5	TGTGCCAGCAGCCGACAGGGGGCGCTAGAGACCCAGTACTTC	CASSRQGALETQYF
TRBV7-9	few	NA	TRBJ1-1	TGTGCCAGCAGCTACCGCCCCCGGACAGCCACTGAAGCTTTCTTT	CASSYRPRTATEAFF
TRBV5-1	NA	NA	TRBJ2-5	TGCGCCAGCAGCCAGACAGCGAACCAAGAGACCCAGTACTTC	CASSQTANQETQYF
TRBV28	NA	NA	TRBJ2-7	TGTGCCAGCAGTTCACCGGGGTACGAGCAGTACTTC	CASSSPGYEQYF
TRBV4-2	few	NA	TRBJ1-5	TGTGCCAGCAGCCAAGATCAGGGGCAGCCCCAGCATTTT	CASSQDQGQPQHF
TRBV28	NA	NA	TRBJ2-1	TGTGCCAGCAGTCCCCTGGGGGCGCTATCCTACAATGAGCAGTTCTTC	CASSPLGALSYNEQFF
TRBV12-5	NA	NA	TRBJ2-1	TGTGCTAGTGGTCAGGGAGGTAGCTACAATGAGCAGTTCTTC	CASGQGGSYNEQFF
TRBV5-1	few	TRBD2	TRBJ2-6	TGCGCCAGCAGCTTGAGTGAAACTAGCGGGAGTGCTGGGGCCAACGTCCTGACTTTC	CASSLSETSGSAGANVLTF
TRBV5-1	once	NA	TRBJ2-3	TGCGCCAGCAGCACACGAGCAAGATGGGCGCTCACAGATACGCAGTATTTT	CASSTRARWALTDTQYF
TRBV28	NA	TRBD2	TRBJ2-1	TGTGCCAGCAGCCCTTTCGGACTAGCGAGCTCCTACAATGAGCAGTTCTTC	CASSPFGLASSYNEQFF
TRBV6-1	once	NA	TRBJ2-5	TGTGCCAGCAGTGGCATCGGAGGGAGAGAGACCCAGTACTTC	CASSGIGGRETQYF
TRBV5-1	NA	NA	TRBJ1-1	TGCGCCAGCAGCTTGGCACCGGGCACTGAAGCTTTCTTT	CASSLAPGTEAFF
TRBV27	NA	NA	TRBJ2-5	TGTGCCAGCAGTTTATCAGCAGGGTGGATAGAGACCCAGTACTTC	CASSLSAGWIETQYF
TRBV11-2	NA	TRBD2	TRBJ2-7	TGTGCCAGCAGCTGGACCGGGACTAGCGTAAACTACGAGCAGTACTTC	CASSWTGTSVNYEQYF
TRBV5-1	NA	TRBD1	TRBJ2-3	TGCGCCAGCAGCTTGTCCAGGGGGACCACAGATACGCAGTATTTT	CASSLSRGTTDTQYF
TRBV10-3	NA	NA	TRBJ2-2	TGTGCCATCAGTGAGTCTACGAGTACCGGGGAGCTGTTTTTT	CAISESTSTGELFF
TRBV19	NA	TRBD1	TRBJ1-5	TGTGCCAGTAGTATATCGGGGACAGGATCAGGACAGCCCCAGCATTTT	CASSISGTGSGQPQHF
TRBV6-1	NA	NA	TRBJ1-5	TGTGCCAGCAGTGATTTAGGGGCCGGGGGAAAGCCCCAGCATTTT	CASSDLGAGGKPQHF
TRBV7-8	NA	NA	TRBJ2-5	TGTGCCAGCAGCTACCCCTCGCAGGGCACGGTGGATCAGACCCAGTACTTC	CASSYPSQGTVDQTQYF
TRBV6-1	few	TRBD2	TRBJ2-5	TGTGCCAGCAGTGAAGAGTATCGAGCGGGAATCGAAAAGACCCAGTACTTC	CASSEEYRAGIEKTQYF
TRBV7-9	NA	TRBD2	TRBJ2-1	TGTGCCAGCAGCTTAGTTGGCGGGAGGGGGGTAGATGAGCAGTTCTTC	CASSLVGGRGVDEQFF
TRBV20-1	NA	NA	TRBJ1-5	TGCAGTGCCGGACGCGAGGAGGGGCATTTT	CSAGREEGHF
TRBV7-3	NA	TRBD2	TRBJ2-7	TGTGCCAGCAGCCCTACTAGCGACTCCTACGAGCAGTACTTC	CASSPTSDSYEQYF
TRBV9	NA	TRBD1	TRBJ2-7	TGTGCCAGCAGCGTAGGGGTTGGGGGACAGGGGGCCTCGTACGAGCAGTACTTC	CASSVGVGGQGASYEQYF
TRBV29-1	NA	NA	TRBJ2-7	TGCAGCGTTGAAGGGAGGCAAGGACAGCCTCCCTACGAGCAGTACTTC	CSVEGRQGQPPYEQYF
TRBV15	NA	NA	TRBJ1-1	TGTGCCACCAGCAGGCCCAGACAGGACCGCACTGAAGCTTTCTTT	CATSRPRQDRTEAFF
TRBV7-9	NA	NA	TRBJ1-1	TGTGCCAGCAGCCCAAAATACAGGGTGAACACTGAAGCTTTCTTT	CASSPKYRVNTEAFF
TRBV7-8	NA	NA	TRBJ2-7	TGTGCCAGCAGCTTAGACCGGTCCTACGAGCAGTACTTC	CASSLDRSYEQYF
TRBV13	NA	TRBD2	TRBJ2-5	TGTGCCAGCAGCTGGGGACTAGCGCAAGAGACCCAGTACTTC	CASSWGLAQETQYF
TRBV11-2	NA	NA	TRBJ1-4	TGTGCCAGCAGCTCCCCCAAACCCGAGACCGGGGGGCGAATACTGTTTTTT	CASSSPKPETGGRILFF
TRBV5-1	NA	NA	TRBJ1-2	TGCGCCAGCAGCTTGGGAACGGGGGGCAGGGGACATCAGGACACCTTC	CASSLGTGGRGHQDTF
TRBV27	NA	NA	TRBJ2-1	TGTGCCAGCAGTGGTCCCCGTTCTGGACTTGGCAATGAGCAGTTCTTC	CASSGPRSGLGNEQFF
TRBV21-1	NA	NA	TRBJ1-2	TGTGCCAGCAGCCTCTCGAGCCGGGTGGCTAACTATGGCTACACCTTC	CASSLSSRVANYGYTF